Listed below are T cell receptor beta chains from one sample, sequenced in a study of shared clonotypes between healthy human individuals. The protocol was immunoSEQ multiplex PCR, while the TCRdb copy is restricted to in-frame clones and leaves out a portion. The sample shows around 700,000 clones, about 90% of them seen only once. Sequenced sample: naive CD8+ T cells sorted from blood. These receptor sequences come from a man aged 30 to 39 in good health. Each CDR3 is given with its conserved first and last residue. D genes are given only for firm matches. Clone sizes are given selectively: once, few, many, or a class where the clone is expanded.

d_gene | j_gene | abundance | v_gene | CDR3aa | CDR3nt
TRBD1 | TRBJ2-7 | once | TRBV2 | CASSITGVFLSYEQYF | TGTGCCAGCAGTATCACAGGGGTATTCCTTTCCTACGAGCAGTACTTC
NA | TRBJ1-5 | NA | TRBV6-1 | CASSIGQIAGQPQHF | TGTGCCAGCAGTATAGGACAGATAGCAGGTCAGCCCCAGCATTTT
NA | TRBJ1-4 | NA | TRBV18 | CASSTDGGGINEKLFF | TGTGCCAGCTCGACAGACGGAGGGGGGATTAATGAAAAACTGTTTTTT
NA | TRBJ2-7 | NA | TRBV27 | CASSRQGLYEQYF | TGTGCCAGCAGCCGGCAGGGGTTGTACGAGCAGTACTTC
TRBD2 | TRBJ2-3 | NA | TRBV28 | CASSLASGRSDTQYF | TGTGCCAGCAGTTTAGCTAGCGGGAGATCAGATACGCAGTATTTT
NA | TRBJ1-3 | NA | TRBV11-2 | CASSFRNWGGPGNTIYF | TGTGCCAGCAGCTTCCGCAACTGGGGGGGCCCTGGAAACACCATATATTTT
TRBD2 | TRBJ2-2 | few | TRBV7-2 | CASSLPRGLVNTGELFF | TGTGCCAGCAGCTTACCACGGGGACTAGTGAACACCGGGGAGCTGTTTTTT
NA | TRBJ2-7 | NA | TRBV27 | CASSPRESSYEQYF | TGTGCCAGCAGTCCTCGCGAAAGCTCCTACGAGCAGTACTTC
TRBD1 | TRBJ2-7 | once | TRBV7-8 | CASSQDRVDPIGDEQYF | TGTGCCAGCAGCCAGGACAGGGTGGATCCCATTGGGGACGAGCAGTACTTC
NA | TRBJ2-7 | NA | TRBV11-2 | CASSGLGGAYEQYF | TGTGCCAGCAGCGGCCTAGGCGGAGCCTACGAGCAGTACTTC
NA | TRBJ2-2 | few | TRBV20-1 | CSAILTGELFF | TGCAGTGCTATCTTAACCGGGGAGCTGTTTTTT
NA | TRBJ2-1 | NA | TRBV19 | CASSIWGTPNNEQFF | TGTGCCAGTAGTATTTGGGGGACACCAAACAATGAGCAGTTCTTC
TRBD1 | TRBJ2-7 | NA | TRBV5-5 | CASIGDRAEQYF | TGTGCCAGCATTGGAGACAGGGCCGAGCAGTACTTC
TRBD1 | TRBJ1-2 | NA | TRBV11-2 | CASSSGQGGGYTF | TGTGCCAGCAGCTCGGGACAGGGCGGTGGCTACACCTTC
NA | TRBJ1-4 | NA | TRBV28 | CASTIRGGDRRGKLFF | TGTGCCAGCACCATTAGGGGGGGAGACAGGCGGGGAAAACTGTTTTTT
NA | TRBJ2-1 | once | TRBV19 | CASSIPSVGEQFF | TGTGCCAGTAGTATCCCCAGCGTCGGGGAGCAGTTCTTC
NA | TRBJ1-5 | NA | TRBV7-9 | CASSLAGRAQHF | TGTGCCAGCAGCTTAGCGGGACGGGCCCAGCATTTT
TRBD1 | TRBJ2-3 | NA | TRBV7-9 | CASSLSVLEGGWADTQYF | TGTGCCAGCAGCTTATCAGTTTTGGAAGGGGGCTGGGCAGATACGCAGTATTTT
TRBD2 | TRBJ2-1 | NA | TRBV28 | CASSFYGLAGASSYNEQFF | TGTGCCAGCAGTTTTTACGGGCTAGCGGGAGCTAGCTCCTACAATGAGCAGTTCTTC
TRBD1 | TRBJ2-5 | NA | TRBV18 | CASSPFPGQNQETQYF | TGTGCCAGCTCACCATTTCCGGGACAGAACCAAGAGACCCAGTACTTC
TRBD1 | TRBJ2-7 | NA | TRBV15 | CATSIGDSHTYEQYF | TGTGCCACCAGCATAGGGGACAGCCACACCTACGAGCAGTACTTC
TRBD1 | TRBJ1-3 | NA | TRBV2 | CASSTGVPGNTIYF | TGTGCCAGCAGTACAGGGGTTCCTGGAAACACCATATATTTT
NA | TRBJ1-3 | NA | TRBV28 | CASSRHRTGSSGNTIYF | TGTGCCAGCAGCCGACACCGAACAGGGTCCTCTGGAAACACCATATATTTT
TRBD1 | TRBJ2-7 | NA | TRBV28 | CASSFGDRGAYEQYF | TGTGCCAGCAGTTTTGGTGACAGGGGGGCCTACGAGCAGTACTTC
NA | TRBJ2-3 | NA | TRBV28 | CASSPGPHTDTQYF | TGTGCCAGCAGTCCCGGTCCACACACAGATACGCAGTATTTT
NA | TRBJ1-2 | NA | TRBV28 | CASSLWDPHGYTF | TGTGCCAGCAGTTTATGGGACCCCCATGGCTACACCTTC
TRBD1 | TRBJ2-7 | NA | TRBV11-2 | CASSHGTGDSYEQYF | TGTGCCAGCAGCCACGGGACAGGGGACTCCTACGAGCAGTACTTC
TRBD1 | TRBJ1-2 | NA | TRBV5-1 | CASSKGQIYGYTF | TGCGCCAGCAGCAAGGGACAGATCTATGGCTACACCTTC
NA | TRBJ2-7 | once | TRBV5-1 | CASSLHRPSYEQYF | TGCGCCAGCAGCTTACATCGCCCCTCCTACGAGCAGTACTTC
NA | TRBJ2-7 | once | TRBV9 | CASSVVEGPSYEQYF | TGTGCCAGCAGCGTAGTGGAGGGACCCTCCTACGAGCAGTACTTC
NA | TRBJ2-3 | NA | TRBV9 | CASSVGSSTDTQYF | TGTGCCAGCAGCGTAGGCAGTTCCACAGATACGCAGTATTTT
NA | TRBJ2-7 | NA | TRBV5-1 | CASSSQAGLYEQYF | TGCGCCAGCAGCTCGCAAGCAGGGCTGTACGAGCAGTACTTC
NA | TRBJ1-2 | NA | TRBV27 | CASSTDLNYGYTF | TGTGCCAGCAGCACAGACCTTAACTATGGCTACACCTTC
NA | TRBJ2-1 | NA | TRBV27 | CASRFGQTISYNEQFF | TGTGCCAGCAGATTTGGACAGACAATATCCTACAATGAGCAGTTCTTC
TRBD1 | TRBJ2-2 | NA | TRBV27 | CASSSGQSRTGELFF | TGTGCCAGCAGTTCGGGACAGTCGCGAACCGGGGAGCTGTTTTTT
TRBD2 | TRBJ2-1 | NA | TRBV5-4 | CASSPVSGGNEQFF | TGTGCCAGCAGCCCGGTCTCGGGGGGCAATGAGCAGTTCTTC
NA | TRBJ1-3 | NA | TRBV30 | CAWRPRTRNTIYF | TGTGCCTGGAGACCGAGGACTAGGAACACCATATATTTT
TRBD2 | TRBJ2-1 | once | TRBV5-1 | CASSRMTSGGPNEQFF | TGCGCCAGCAGCCGAATGACTAGCGGGGGCCCCAATGAGCAGTTCTTC
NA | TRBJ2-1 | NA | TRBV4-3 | CASSQDRMEANEQFF | TGCGCCAGCAGCCAAGATAGGATGGAGGCAAATGAGCAGTTCTTC
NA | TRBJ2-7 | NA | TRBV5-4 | CASSFWRDYEQYF | TGTGCCAGCAGCTTTTGGCGGGACTACGAGCAGTACTTC
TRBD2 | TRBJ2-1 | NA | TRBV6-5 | CASSSGSSYNEQFF | TGTGCCTCTTCTAGCGGGAGCTCCTACAATGAGCAGTTCTTC
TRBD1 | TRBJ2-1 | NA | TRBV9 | CASSVEQGHYNEQFF | TGTGCCAGCAGCGTAGAACAGGGGCATTACAATGAGCAGTTCTTC
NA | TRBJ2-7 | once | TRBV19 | CAREVLPSYRQYF | TGTGCCAGGGAGGTCCTCCCTTCCTATAGGCAGTACTTC